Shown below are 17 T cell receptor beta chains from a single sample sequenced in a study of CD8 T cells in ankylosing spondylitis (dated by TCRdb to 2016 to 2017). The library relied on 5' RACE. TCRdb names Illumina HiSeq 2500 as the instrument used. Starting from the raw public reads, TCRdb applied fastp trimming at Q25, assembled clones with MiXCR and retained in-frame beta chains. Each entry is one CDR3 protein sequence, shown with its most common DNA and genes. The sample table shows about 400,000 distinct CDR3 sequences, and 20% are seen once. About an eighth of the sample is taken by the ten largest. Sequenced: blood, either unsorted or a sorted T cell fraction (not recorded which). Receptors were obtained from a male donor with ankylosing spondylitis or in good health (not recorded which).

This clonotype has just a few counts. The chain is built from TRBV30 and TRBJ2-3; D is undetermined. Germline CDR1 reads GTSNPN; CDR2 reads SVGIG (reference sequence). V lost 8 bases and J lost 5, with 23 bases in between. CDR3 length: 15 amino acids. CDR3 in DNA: TGTGCCAGCTCTCCGGGCAACTTCGTTCGAGATACGCAGTATTTT. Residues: CASSPGNFVRDTQYF.

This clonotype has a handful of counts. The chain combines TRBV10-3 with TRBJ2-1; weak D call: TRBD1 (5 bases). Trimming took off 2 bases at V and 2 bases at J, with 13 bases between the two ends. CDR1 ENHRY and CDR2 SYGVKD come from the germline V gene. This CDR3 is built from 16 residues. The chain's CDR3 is CAISEISDTTYNEQFF. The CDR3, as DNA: TGTGCCATCAGTGAGATTTCGGACACCACCTACAATGAGCAGTTCTTC.

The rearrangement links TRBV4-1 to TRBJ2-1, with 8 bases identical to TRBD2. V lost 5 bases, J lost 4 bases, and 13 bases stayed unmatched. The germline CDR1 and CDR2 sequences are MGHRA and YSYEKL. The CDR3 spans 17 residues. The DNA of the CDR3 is TGCGCCAGCAGCGCTTCGGGTGGGACTAGGTCTTACAATGAGCAGTTCTTC. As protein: CASSASGGTRSYNEQFF.

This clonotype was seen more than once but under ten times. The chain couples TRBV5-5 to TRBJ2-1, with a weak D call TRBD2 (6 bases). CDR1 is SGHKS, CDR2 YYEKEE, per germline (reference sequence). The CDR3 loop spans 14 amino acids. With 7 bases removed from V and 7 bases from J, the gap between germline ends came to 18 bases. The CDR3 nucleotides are TGTGCCAGCGCCTCGGGCGGGGAGTCAAATGAGCAGTTCTTC. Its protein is CASASGGESNEQFF.

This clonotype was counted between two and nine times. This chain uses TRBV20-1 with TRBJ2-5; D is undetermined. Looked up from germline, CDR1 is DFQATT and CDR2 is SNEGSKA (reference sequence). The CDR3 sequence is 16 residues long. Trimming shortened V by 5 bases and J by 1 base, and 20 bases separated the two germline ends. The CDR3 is CSALPMGGPLQETQYF. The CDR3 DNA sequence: TGCAGTGCTCTGCCCATGGGCGGACCACTCCAAGAGACCCAGTACTTC.

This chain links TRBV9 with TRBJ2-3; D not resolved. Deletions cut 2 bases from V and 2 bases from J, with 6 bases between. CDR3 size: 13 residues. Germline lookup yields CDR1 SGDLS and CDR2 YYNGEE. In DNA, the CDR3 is TGTGCCAGCAGCGTTGACTCCACAGATACGCAGTATTTT. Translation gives CASSVDSTDTQYF.

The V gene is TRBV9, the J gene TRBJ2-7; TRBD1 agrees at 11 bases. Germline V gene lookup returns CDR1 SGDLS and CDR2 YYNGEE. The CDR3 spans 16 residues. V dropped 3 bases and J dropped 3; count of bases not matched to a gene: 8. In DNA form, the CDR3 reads TGTGCCAGCAGCGCGGGCCCGGGACAGGGGGTCTACGAGCAGTACTTC. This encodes CASSAGPGQGVYEQYF.

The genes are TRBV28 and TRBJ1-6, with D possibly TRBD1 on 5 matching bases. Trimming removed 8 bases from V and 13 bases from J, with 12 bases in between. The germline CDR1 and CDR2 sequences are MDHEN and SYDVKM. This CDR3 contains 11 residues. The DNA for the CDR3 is TGTGCCAGCTGGGACGGCGGCCCCCTCCACTTT. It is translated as CASWDGGPLHF.

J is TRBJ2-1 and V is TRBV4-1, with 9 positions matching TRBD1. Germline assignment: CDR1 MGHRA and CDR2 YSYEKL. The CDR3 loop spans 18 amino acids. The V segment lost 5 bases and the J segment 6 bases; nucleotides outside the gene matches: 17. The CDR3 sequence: CASSKQIPRDREGNEQFF. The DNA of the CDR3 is TGCGCCAGCAGCAAACAGATTCCCCGGGACAGGGAAGGCAATGAGCAGTTCTTC.

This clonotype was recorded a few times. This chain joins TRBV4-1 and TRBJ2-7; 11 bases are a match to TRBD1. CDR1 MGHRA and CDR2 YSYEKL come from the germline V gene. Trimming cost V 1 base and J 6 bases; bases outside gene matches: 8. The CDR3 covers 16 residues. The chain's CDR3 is CASSQVGLGTGGEQYF. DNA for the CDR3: TGCGCCAGCAGCCAAGTAGGTTTGGGGACAGGGGGCGAGCAGTACTTC.

The CDR3 nucleotides read TGCAGCGTTGAAGTAGACAATGAGCAGTTCTTC. Translating it yields CSVEVDNEQFF. The rearrangement joins TRBV29-1 to TRBJ2-1; D not certain. The CDR3 sequence is 11 residues long. V was pared by 1 base and J by 5 bases, with 3 bases between. Per the germline V gene, CDR1 is SQVTM and CDR2 is ANQGSEA.

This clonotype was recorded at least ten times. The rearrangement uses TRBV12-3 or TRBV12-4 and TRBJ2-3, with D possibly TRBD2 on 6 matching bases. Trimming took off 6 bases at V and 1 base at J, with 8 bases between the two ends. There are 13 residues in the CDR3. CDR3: CASSSGGTDTQYF. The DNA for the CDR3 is TGTGCCAGCAGCTCGGGGGGCACAGATACGCAGTATTTT.

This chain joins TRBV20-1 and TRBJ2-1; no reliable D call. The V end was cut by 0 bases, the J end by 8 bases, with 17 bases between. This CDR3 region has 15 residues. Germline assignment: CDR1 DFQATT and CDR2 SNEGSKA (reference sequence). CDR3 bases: TGCAGTGCTAGAGATGGCTTTCCCTCTCAGGATGAGCAGTTCTTC. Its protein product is CSARDGFPSQDEQFF.

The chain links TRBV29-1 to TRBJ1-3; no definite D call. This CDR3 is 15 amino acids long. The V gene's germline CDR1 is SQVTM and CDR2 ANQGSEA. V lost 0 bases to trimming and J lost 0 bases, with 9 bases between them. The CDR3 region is CSVEEVRTSGNTIYF. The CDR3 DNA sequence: TGCAGCGTTGAAGAGGTGCGGACCTCTGGAAACACCATATATTTT. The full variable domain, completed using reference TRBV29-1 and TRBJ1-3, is SAVISQKPSRDICQRGTSLTIQCQVDSQVTMMFWYRQQPGQSLTLIATANQGSEATYESGFVIDKFPISRPNLTFSTLTVSNMSPEDSSIYLCSVEEVRTSGNTIYFGEGSWLTVV.

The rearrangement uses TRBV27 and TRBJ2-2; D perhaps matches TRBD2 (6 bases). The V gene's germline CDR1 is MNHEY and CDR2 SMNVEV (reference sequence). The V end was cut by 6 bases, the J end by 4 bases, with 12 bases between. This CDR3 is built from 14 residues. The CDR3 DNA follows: TGTGCCAGCAGGGCCGGGCGGGGCACCGGGGAGCTGTTTTTT. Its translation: CASRAGRGTGELFF.

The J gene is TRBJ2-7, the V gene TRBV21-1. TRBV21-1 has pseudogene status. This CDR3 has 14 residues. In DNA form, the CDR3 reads TGTGCCAGCAGCAAAGTTAGCACAGACTACGAGCAGTACTTC. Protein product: CASSKVSTDYEQYF.

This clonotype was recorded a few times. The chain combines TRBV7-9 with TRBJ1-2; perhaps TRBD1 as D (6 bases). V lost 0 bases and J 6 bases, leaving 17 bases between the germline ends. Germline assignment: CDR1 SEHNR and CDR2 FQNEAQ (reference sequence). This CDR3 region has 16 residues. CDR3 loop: CASSLAGTGNLNGYTF. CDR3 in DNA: TGTGCCAGCAGCTTAGCGGGTACAGGGAACCTTAATGGCTACACCTTC.